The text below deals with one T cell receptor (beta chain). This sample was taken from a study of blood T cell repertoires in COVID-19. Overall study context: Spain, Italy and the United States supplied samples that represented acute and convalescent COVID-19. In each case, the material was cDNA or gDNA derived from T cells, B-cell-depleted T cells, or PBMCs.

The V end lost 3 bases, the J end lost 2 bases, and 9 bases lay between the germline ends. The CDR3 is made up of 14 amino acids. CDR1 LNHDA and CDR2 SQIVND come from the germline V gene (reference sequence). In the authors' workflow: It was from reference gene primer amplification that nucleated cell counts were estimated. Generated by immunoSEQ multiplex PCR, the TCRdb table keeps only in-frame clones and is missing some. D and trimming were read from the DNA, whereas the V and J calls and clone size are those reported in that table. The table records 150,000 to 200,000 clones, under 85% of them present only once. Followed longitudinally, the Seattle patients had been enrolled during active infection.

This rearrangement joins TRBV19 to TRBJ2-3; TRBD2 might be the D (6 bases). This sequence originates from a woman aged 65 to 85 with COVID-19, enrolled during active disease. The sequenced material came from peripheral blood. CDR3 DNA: TGTGCCAGTAGTATGGGGGAGGCCACAGATACGCAGTATTTT. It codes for CASSMGEATDTQYF.